Shown below are 21 T cell receptor beta chains from a single sample sequenced in a study of pediatric ulcerative colitis. Sequenced by immunoSEQ multiplex PCR; TCRdb stores in-frame clones only, minus some. This table holds roughly 54,000 clones, over 70% found once. The sequencing input was blood. The source is a boy younger than 18 who was a control in a study of pediatric ulcerative colitis.

V is TRBV5-1 and J is TRBJ1-6, with D tentatively TRBD1 (5 bases). Trimming shortened V by 0 bases and J by 9 bases, and 16 bases separated the two germline ends. In germline, CDR1 is SGHRS, CDR2 YFSETQ. This CDR3 comprises 16 residues. Here the CDR3 reads CASSLVPGINSSPLHF. In nucleotides, the CDR3 is TGCGCCAGCAGCTTGGTCCCAGGGATTAATAGTTCACCCCTCCACTTT.

This chain joins TRBV28 and TRBJ2-3, with D possibly TRBD2 on 6 matching bases. V lost 2 bases and J 0 bases, leaving 12 bases between the germline ends. CDR3 size: 16 residues. Germline V CDR1 and CDR2: MDHEN, SYDVKM. For the CDR3, the DNA is TGTGCCAGCAGTTTAGAAGGCGGGGCTAGCACAGATACGCAGTATTTT. Its protein product is CASSLEGGASTDTQYF.

The chain links TRBV15 to TRBJ2-5; D is undetermined. The V gene's germline CDR1 is LNHNV and CDR2 YYDKDF (reference sequence). This CDR3 is 14 amino acids long. V lost 1 base and J lost 2, with 8 bases in between. Written as DNA, the CDR3 is TGTGCCACCAGCAGAGTCACAGAACAAGAGACCCAGTACTTC. This gives the protein CATSRVTEQETQYF.

The genes are TRBV9 and TRBJ1-2; unclear D gene. Germline V gives CDR1 SGDLS, CDR2 YYNGEE. Trimming removed 0 bases from V and 4 bases from J, with 7 bases in between. The CDR3 totals 13 residues. The CDR3 DNA reads TGTGCCAGCAGCGTAGCTTTAACCTATGGCTACACCTTC. Its protein is CASSVALTYGYTF.

The J gene is TRBJ1-2, the V gene TRBV5-6, with TRBD1 as a possible D gene (6 bases). Germline CDR1 SGHDT, CDR2 YYEEEE. The CDR3 length is 15 residues. The ends were cut back, 1 base at V and 1 base at J, with 11 bases in the middle. The CDR3 DNA reads TGTGCCAGCAGCTTGACGTCAGGGGTTAACTATGGCTACACCTTC. It yields the protein CASSLTSGVNYGYTF.

The chain combines TRBV19 with TRBJ1-2; D is undetermined. The germline V gene has CDR1 LNHDA and CDR2 SQIVND (reference sequence). Trimming took 3 bases from V and 1 from J, leaving 18 bases between them. This CDR3 contains 17 residues. CDR3: CASSIQVTVRLNYGYTF. The CDR3 nucleotides are TGTGCCAGTAGTATCCAGGTCACAGTGCGTCTTAACTATGGCTACACCTTC. Using reference TRBV19 and TRBJ1-2 for the parts outside the CDR3, the full variable domain is DGGITQSPKYLFRKEGQNVTLSCEQNLNHDAMYWYRQDPGQGLRLIYYSQIVNDFQKGDIAEGYSVSREKKESFPLTVTSAQKNPTAFYLCASSIQVTVRLNYGYTFGSGTRLTVV.

This sequence joins TRBV10-2 and TRBJ1-1, with 7 bases aligning to TRBD1. V shed 6 bases and J 1 base; nucleotides not matched to a gene: 5. Germline V gene lookup returns CDR1 WSHSY and CDR2 SAAADI. This CDR3 region has 14 residues. The CDR3 region is CASRPGQSNTEAFF. The CDR3 DNA is TGCGCCAGCAGGCCGGGACAGTCGAACACTGAAGCTTTCTTT.

The chain links TRBV4-1 to TRBJ2-7; 7 bases are shared with TRBD2. CDR1 and CDR2 (germline): MGHRA, YSYEKL. The junction had 5 bases not matched to a gene; V was cut back by 0 bases and J by 0 bases. CDR3 length: 16 residues. CDR3 sequence: CASSQEPGGTSYEQYF. CDR3 coding DNA: TGCGCCAGCAGCCAAGAACCCGGGGGGACCTCCTACGAGCAGTACTTC.

This chain links TRBV12-2 with TRBJ2-7; whether TRBD2, the table's D call, matches the DNA was not checked. TRBV12-2 is annotated as a pseudogene. This CDR3 spans 15 amino acids. This CDR3 reads CASRLGAGGPYEQYF. The CDR3 DNA reads TGTGCAAGTCGCTTAGGAGCGGGAGGGCCCTACGAGCAGTACTTC.

The chain is built from TRBV9 and TRBJ2-5; TRBD2 is a possible D gene (5 bases). The germline V gene has CDR1 SGDLS and CDR2 YYNGEE. Trimming removed 0 bases at V and 6 bases at J, with 12 bases between. The CDR3 extends over 14 amino acids. DNA for the CDR3: TGTGCCAGCAGCGTAGCTAGAGGGTTTCAGACCCAGTACTTC. It codes for CASSVARGFQTQYF.

This clone showed up just a few times. J is TRBJ1-5 and V is TRBV9; TRBD1 might be the D (5 bases). V lost 0 bases to trimming and J lost 5 bases, with 9 bases between them. CDR1 SGDLS and CDR2 YYNGEE come from the germline V gene. The length of the CDR3 is 14 residues. The CDR3, as DNA: TGTGCCAGCAGCGTAGGGGGCGGGGATCAGCCCCAGCATTTT. Translating it yields CASSVGGGDQPQHF.

DNA for the CDR3: TGTGCCAGCAGTTTTCTCGGGATGGACGAGCAGTACTTC. It specifies CASSFLGMDEQYF. The rearrangement links TRBV27 to TRBJ2-7, with TRBD2 as a possible D gene (5 bases). The CDR3 is 13 residues long. The V and J ends lost 3 bases and 5 bases respectively, with 11 bases between them. CDR1 and CDR2 from the germline V gene are MNHEY and SMNVEV (reference sequence).

The chain uses TRBV5-6 and TRBJ2-2; 7 bases map to TRBD1. The CDR3 has 15 amino acids. Germline V gene data show CDR1 as SGHDT and CDR2 as YYEEEE. The V and J ends lost 0 bases and 4 bases, in that order; junction bases with no gene match: 3. CDR3 in amino acids: CASSLGQGFTGELFF. The CDR3 DNA reads TGTGCCAGCAGCTTGGGACAGGGATTCACCGGGGAGCTGTTTTTT.

This rearrangement joins TRBV5-6 to TRBJ2-7; no firm D call. The CDR3 runs 14 residues. Germline V gene data show CDR1 as SGHDT and CDR2 as YYEEEE. V gave up 4 bases and J gave up 4 bases, with 15 bases separating them. CDR3 nucleotide sequence: TGTGCCAGCAGCGAGATATCCTCTAGGTACGAGCAGTACTTC. It encodes CASSEISSRYEQYF.

The CDR3: CASSISGRESYEQYF. The CDR3 bases are TGTGCCAGTAGTATATCCGGCAGGGAGTCCTACGAGCAGTACTTC. This rearrangement joins TRBV19 to TRBJ2-7; D is tentatively TRBD1 or TRBD2 (5 bases each). CDR3 length equals 15 residues. Germline V lookup: CDR1 LNHDA, CDR2 SQIVND (reference sequence). Trimming took off 2 bases at V and 1 base at J, with 12 bases between the two ends.

CDR3 sequence reads: CASSSLRAGGNEQFF. In DNA, the CDR3 is TGTGCCAGCAGTTCGTTGAGAGCGGGGGGCAATGAGCAGTTCTTC. The chain joins TRBV6-5 to TRBJ2-1; 9 bases are shared with TRBD2. Trimming cost V 4 bases and J 6 bases; bases outside gene matches: 7. Germline V CDR1 and CDR2: MNHEY, SVGAGI. The CDR3 totals 15 residues.

This clone was seen a few times. The V gene is TRBV7-2, the J gene TRBJ1-1, with D unclear. The CDR3 extends over 11 amino acids. V lost 4 bases and J lost 12, with 12 bases in between. Germline CDR1 SGHTA, CDR2 FQGNSA. CDR3 protein: CASSSQTKPFF. DNA of the CDR3: TGTGCCAGCAGCTCCCAAACGAAACCTTTCTTT. Variable domain in full (rest from reference TRBV7-2 and TRBJ1-1): GAGVSQSPSNKVTEKGKDVELRCDPISGHTALYWYRQSLGQGLEFLIYFQGNSAPDKSGLPSDRFSAERTGGSVSTLTIQRTQQEDSAVYLCASSSQTKPFFGQGTRLTVV.

The genes are TRBV5-6 and TRBJ2-7; 10 nucleotides match TRBD1. Losses at the gene ends were 5 bases for V and 4 bases for J; bases not matched to a gene: 6. CDR3 size: 14 residues. In germline, CDR1 is SGHDT, CDR2 YYEEEE. The CDR3 loop reads CASRTGTGAYEQYF. The DNA of the CDR3 is TGTGCCAGCAGGACCGGGACAGGGGCTTACGAGCAGTACTTC.

The V call is TRBV5-1, the J call TRBJ1-1; no definite D call. The CDR3 runs 16 residues. The germline V and J ends were trimmed by 4 bases and 4 bases, with 20 bases remaining between them. The germline gives CDR1 SGHRS, CDR2 YFSETQ. The CDR3: CASSVSPLQWGTEAFF. DNA of the CDR3: TGCGCCAGCAGCGTAAGTCCGCTGCAGTGGGGCACTGAAGCTTTCTTT.

V gene TRBV6-5 combines with J gene TRBJ2-3; 12 positions match TRBD1. The CDR3 has 15 residues. In germline, CDR1 is MNHEY, CDR2 SVGAGI. V was pared by 11 bases and J by 0 bases, with 6 bases of the junction left unmatched. DNA for the CDR3: TGTGCCGGCGGGACAGGGGGCGGTAGCACAGATACGCAGTATTTT. Its translation is CAGGTGGGSTDTQYF.

The rearrangement uses TRBV6-5 and TRBJ2-7, with 10 bases matching TRBD2. CDR1 MNHEY and CDR2 SVGAGI come from the germline V gene. This CDR3 has 14 residues. V was clipped by 7 bases and J by 1 base; unmatched bases: 4. In nucleotides, the CDR3 is TGTGCCAGCACTAGCGGGGGCTTTTCCTACGAGCAGTACTTC. Amino acid sequence: CASTSGGFSYEQYF.